This is a list of T cell receptor beta chains from one sample in a study of CD8 T cells in ankylosing spondylitis. TCRdb re-called the 5' RACE reads through MiXCR, storing one row per CDR3 protein. The sample shows about 130,000 distinct CDR3 sequences, roughly an eighth of them seen only once. Material: blood, either unsorted or a sorted T cell fraction (not recorded which). These receptors were obtained from a female donor with ankylosing spondylitis or in good health (not recorded which). Each CDR3 is given with its conserved first and last residue. A D gene is named only where the DNA matches it firmly. Clone size appears in some rows only: once, few, many, or a class for an expanded clone.

v_call	d_call	clone_size	j_call	cdr3_aa	cdr3_nt
TRBV5-1	NA	NA	TRBJ2-5	CASSGTGSGETQYF	TGCGCCAGCAGCGGAACAGGGTCCGGGGAGACCCAGTACTTC
TRBV20-1	TRBD2	many	TRBJ2-1	CSARVPAGGNEQFF	TGCAGTGCTAGAGTTCCAGCGGGAGGCAATGAGCAGTTCTTC
TRBV5-1	TRBD1	NA	TRBJ1-2	CASSRGTDGYDGYTF	TGCGCCAGCAGCCGCGGGACAGACGGTTATGATGGCTACACCTTC
TRBV20-1	TRBD1	NA	TRBJ2-7	CSALRTGAGTYEQYF	TGCAGTGCTTTAAGGACAGGGGCGGGGACCTACGAGCAGTACTTC
TRBV12-3/TRBV12-4	NA	many	TRBJ1-1	CASTPGRGTLEAFF	TGTGCCAGCACCCCTGGGCGGGGGACCCTTGAAGCTTTCTTT
TRBV10-3	TRBD2	NA	TRBJ2-1	CAISEYSRAGDGEQFF	TGTGCCATCAGTGAGTACTCACGAGCGGGAGATGGTGAGCAGTTCTTC
TRBV6-5	TRBD1	few	TRBJ2-6	CASSYNRGSGGANVLTF	TGTGCCAGCAGTTACAACAGGGGGTCTGGTGGGGCCAACGTCCTGACTTTC
TRBV5-6	NA	NA	TRBJ2-5	CASSPAQGLYFQETQYF	TGTGCCAGCAGCCCGGCACAGGGCTTGTATTTCCAAGAGACCCAGTACTTC
TRBV15	NA	NA	TRBJ1-5	CATSQDNRQPQHF	TGTGCCACCAGCCAAGACAATCGTCAGCCCCAGCATTTT
TRBV11-2	NA	NA	TRBJ2-2	CASSPLGSRDTGELFF	TGTGCCAGCAGCCCGCTAGGGTCCAGAGACACCGGGGAGCTGTTTTTT
TRBV11-3	NA	NA	TRBJ2-3	CASSLDGGRTDTQYF	TGTGCCAGCAGCTTAGATGGAGGGAGGACAGATACGCAGTATTTT
TRBV7-2	TRBD1	NA	TRBJ2-1	CASSLEAGGPQFF	TGTGCCAGCAGCCTAGAGGCAGGGGGCCCACAGTTCTTC
TRBV6-5	NA	many	TRBJ2-5	CATSRVWGRLQETQYF	TGTGCCACCTCTAGGGTCTGGGGGAGACTACAAGAGACCCAGTACTTC
TRBV7-2	TRBD2	many	TRBJ2-7	CASSFGPGAGEGEQYF	TGTGCCAGCAGCTTTGGGCCCGGAGCGGGAGAAGGCGAGCAGTACTTC
TRBV7-9	NA	few	TRBJ2-7	CASRERDGSYEQYF	TGTGCCAGCAGGGAACGGGACGGTTCCTACGAGCAGTACTTC
TRBV20-1	TRBD1	many	TRBJ2-2	CSARSGTVNTGELFF	TGCAGTGCTAGGTCCGGGACAGTGAACACCGGGGAGCTGTTTTTT
TRBV28	NA	many	TRBJ1-5	CASSLPVTANQPQHF	TGTGCCAGCAGTTTACCCGTAACCGCTAATCAGCCCCAGCATTTT
TRBV10-2	NA	NA	TRBJ1-2	CASSESGAYGYTF	TGCGCCAGCAGTGAATCGGGGGCCTATGGCTACACCTTC
TRBV29-1	NA	many	TRBJ2-4	CSPSPGAKNIQYF	TGCAGCCCCTCGCCGGGGGCCAAAAACATTCAGTACTTC
TRBV19	NA	NA	TRBJ2-5	CASSGRTLGTQYF	TGTGCCAGTAGTGGCAGGACATTGGGGACCCAGTACTTC
TRBV12-3/TRBV12-4	TRBD2	NA	TRBJ2-7	CASSSTSGRSEQYF	TGTGCCAGCAGTTCGACTAGCGGGAGGTCCGAGCAGTACTTC
TRBV9	TRBD2	NA	TRBJ2-3	CASSVTGAGGPDTQYF	TGTGCCAGCAGCGTCACTGGGGCGGGAGGGCCGGATACGCAGTATTTT
TRBV3-1	TRBD1	many	TRBJ1-2	CASSHRWGQNYGYTF	TGTGCCAGCAGCCACCGCTGGGGACAGAACTATGGCTACACCTTC
TRBV12-3/TRBV12-4	NA	few	TRBJ1-3	CASSSPSLISGNTIYF	TGTGCCAGCAGTTCGCCCTCCCTGATCTCTGGAAACACCATATATTTT